The clone carrying this T cell receptor beta chain appeared many times. V was cut by 7 bases and J by 4 bases, with 14 bases left in between. The CDR3 is 13 residues long. These data are taken from a study of CD8 T cells in ankylosing spondylitis. One entry per CDR3 protein results from TCRdb running MiXCR on the 5' RACE reads. Of around 150,000 distinct CDR3 sequences in the sample, approximately 7.3% were seen once. The source material was blood, either unsorted or a sorted T cell fraction (not recorded which). This sequence joins TRBV12-3 or TRBV12-4 and TRBJ2-7, with D possibly TRBD1 on 6 matching bases. This TCR derives from a female donor with ankylosing spondylitis or in good health (not recorded which). CDR3 amino acids: CASTKQGGYEQYF. Here the CDR3 DNA reads TGTGCCAGCACTAAACAGGGTGGGTACGAGCAGTACTTC.